This T cell receptor beta chain was retrieved from a study of cytomegalovirus exposure and HLA in healthy donors (dated by TCRdb to about 2017). Regarding the research as a whole: An earlier analysis of approximately 590 of the donors reported 250 to 300 Gb of sequence data and 117 million unique TCR beta sequences from around 200 million T cells. An early release covering 550 to 700 HLA-typed donors comprised about 300 gigabases of sequencing data and 65 million to 100 million unique TCR sequences. Among the roughly 390 genotyped donors, approximately 82% belonged to the genetic ancestry cluster associated with self-reported Caucasian donors. The study was designed to test whether signatures of past pathogen exposure could be identified by cataloging public T cell receptors. The study profiled the T cell repertoires of under 850 subjects by immunosequencing and related them to cytomegalovirus serostatus. Besides the first cohort of 500 to 700 subjects, a separate validation cohort made up of 120 different subjects was used. To predict cytomegalovirus infection status, the study brought together high-throughput TCR immunosequencing, statistical association of individual TCRs with disease status, and machine learning. To study patterns of TCR occurrence, a later analysis re-analyzed previously published TCR beta repertoires from around 670 donors and added high-resolution HLA genotyping. In the later analysis, no new phenotypic data were used to find candidate immune exposures; instead, reliance was placed on TCR beta sequences and their occurrence across donors. An earlier analysis of roughly 580 of the donors used high-throughput TCR beta sequencing to judge whether each TCR beta V gene segment behaved as functional or pseudogenic. Donor age, sex, ethnicity and CMV serostatus were collected together with the repertoire data. A later genetic analysis took genome-wide SNP genotypes for about 65% of the roughly 670 donors and used that subset as a discovery cohort. All discovery cohort repertoires had been generated on a single sequencing platform. Class I and class II HLA loci were covered by the typing at four-digit resolution. The number of typed donors differed by locus: about 620-640 for A, B, C, DRB1 and DQB1; approximately 520 for DQA1; 606 for DPA1; and 450 to 480 for DPB1. Four or five DR-DQ haplotypes were handled as single units for association and clustering, since linkage in the cohort was strong. Among some 400 genotyped donors of the cohort, an average of approximately 220,000 unique TCR beta nucleotide sequences was sequenced per donor, of which about 20% were non-productive.

In total, roughly 710 healthy bone marrow donors made up the cohort. All cohort members were sampled while nominally healthy, although unrecorded immune exposures were likely present. The donor tested CMV seronegative and was one of the 352 seronegative cohort members. A peripheral blood sample was collected from each donor, and TCR beta sequencing was performed on peripheral blood mononuclear cells. The Qiagen DNeasy Blood Extraction Kit was used to extract genomic DNA from the blood cell samples. The CDR3 runs 15 residues from the cysteine to the phenylalanine. Just CDR3 DNA is preserved here, 45 bases in frame from base 1. V and J are truncated by 0 bases and 2 bases respectively, leaving an intervening sequence of 10 bases. The germline V gene encodes CDR1 LGHNA and CDR2 YSLEER. Note on this clone: Its specific antigen is unknown. Base qualities are missing; no much larger clone stands one base away.

The library was made by the immunoSEQ multiplex PCR assay. A mixture of 60 forward primers for TCR Vbeta segments and 13 reverse primers for TCR Jbeta segments was used in the multiplex PCR. The CDR3 region of rearranged TCR beta genes was amplified from genomic DNA with a multiplex PCR assay. On the Illumina HiSeq System, the amplified TCR beta libraries were sequenced as 87-base-pair reads. In the source study's methods: A later analysis tallied some 79 million unique TCR beta chains across the 666 repertoires, and some 10 million of those chains were shared by two or more donors. Raw reads were error-corrected and collapsed into unique sequences with a nearest-neighbor algorithm that merged closely related sequences to remove PCR and sequencing errors. CDR3 sequences were aligned to IMGT reference sequences to assign V, D and J gene segments. Each retained sequence needed at least a six-nucleotide match to both a V gene segment and a J gene segment. Rearrangements were classified as productive when the CDR3 lacked stop codons and remained in frame with V and J, and all other rearrangements were classified as non-productive. CDR3 was defined according to IMGT convention as the region running from the second conserved V-encoded cysteine to the conserved J-encoded phenylalanine. The earlier analysis of approximately 500 of the donors excluded sequences that lacked an unambiguous match to a single V gene segment. In an earlier analysis of almost 600 of the donors, a V segment was called functional when productive rearrangements were above 56.7%, and segregating when the standard deviation between donors exceeded 5%. To diagnose cytomegalovirus status from the catalog of TCR beta chain sequences, a statistical classification framework was built. A later analysis assigned V and J genes by comparing TCR nucleotide sequences with IMGT/GENE-DB human TR gene sequences. A later analysis assigned CDR3 sequences and most-parsimonious VDJ recombination scenarios with the TCRdist pipeline. In a later analysis, each TCR beta chain was defined by its CDR3 amino acid sequence together with its V-gene family, and reads without a unique V-gene family were excluded. In a later analysis, fewer than 600 highly shared, low-generation-probability nucleotide sequences were removed to address suspected cross-contamination and a sequencing artifact. A later analysis calculated a clonal expansion index for each public chain from normalized within-repertoire ranks of inferred template counts. In a later analysis, generation probabilities were computed using a VDJ recombination model fitted to out-of-frame rearrangements, and the results were checked against IGoR. A later analysis scored TCR-TCR, TCR-HLA and TCR-CMV co-occurrence with hypergeometric tests, applying a repertoire-size bias correction to TCR pairs. A later analysis estimated false discovery rates by permuting HLA or CMV assignments 20 times. In a later analysis, co-occurring TCRs were grouped using DBSCAN, and TCRdist sequence similarity was added for clustering within HLA-allele-positive subsets. Co-occurrence clustering excluded repertoires with fewer than 30,000 or more than 120,000 public chains, plus five with anomalous nucleotide sharing. TCRdb took over this immuneACCESS table, retaining in-frame rearrangements with V and J assigned. Such tables are incomplete; in checked studies, under half of the missing clones stem from an unresolved V gene, and the remainder is unexplained. The V and J calls and clone size come from that table; D and trimming were worked out from the DNA. The sample table holds about 140,000 clones, of which roughly 80% were seen once. The ten largest clones add up to roughly 4.7% of the sample.

Overall study outcomes, separate from this receptor: A later genetic analysis associated a missense DCLRE1C variant with V-gene and J-gene trimming of TCR beta chains, and an independent cohort replicated the association. Linkage disequilibrium might explain the correlated functional status among segregating V segments, but an unknown experimental factor could not be ruled out. A later analysis found that HLA-associated TCR beta chains were more clonally expanded and had lower generation probabilities than equally common non-associated chains. The presence/absence analyses assumed that sequencing depth was roughly uniform across donors, and that assumption may not be true. Across donors, most TCR sequences were observed very rarely, whereas some public TCRs were present in many individuals. Some IMGT-functional V segments, including TRBV6-2 and TRBV6-3, could not be told apart with the 87-base-pair reads, so those segments were excluded. Assigning TCR associations to individual alleles was difficult when HLA alleles, especially DR and DQ, strongly co-occurred. A later analysis found that TCR association rates varied across HLA loci, with DRB1 alleles showing the most associated TCRs and HLA-C alleles the fewest. Because counts were too low, roughly 16 rarely observed V segments, including chromosome 9 orphons, were left out of the earlier analysis of some 600 of the donors. Broadly in line with IMGT annotations, most TCR beta V segments showed up in productive rearrangements about 87% or about 30% of the time in an earlier analysis of a few hundred of the donors. Compared with the approximately 710-donor mean, donors in an Asian-associated ancestry cluster had fewer N-insertions in productive TCRs, according to a later genetic analysis. A group of highly shared sequence variants was considered likely to be a technical artifact of the sequencing pipeline. Specific HLA alleles were associated with roughly 17,000 TCR beta sequences at a false discovery rate of 0.05 in a later analysis. A total of 150 or so TCR beta chains were listed by the study as associated with cytomegalovirus. In a later analysis, most CMV-associated TCR beta chains were found to appear HLA-restricted, with HLA associations seemingly driven largely by CMV exposure. Because HLA typing was unavailable for some donors at each locus, only the typed subset was used in association tests. CMV serostatus was the only immune exposure information available for the cohort. Three of the identified cytomegalovirus-associated TCR beta chains were confirmed in vitro to be specific for cytomegalovirus antigens. In a later analysis, several top co-occurrence clusters were reported to appear linked to parvovirus B19, influenza, CMV and Epstein-Barr virus. Only TCR beta chains were sequenced in this cohort, and the absence of alpha or paired-chain data limited detectable features. The classifier was reported to diagnose cytomegalovirus status with high specificity and sensitivity in both the original and validation cohorts. The authors suggested that the approach could potentially be extended to other disease states and immunological phenotypes. A further reported finding was that TCR beta sequences accurately predicted the HLA-A and HLA-B alleles for most subjects in the first cohort.

The origin of this receptor is a man aged 40-49 years in good health and CMV-seronegative. Sequencing was performed on PBMCs. The chain is made from TRBV4-3 and TRBJ1-1; no confident D gene assignment can be made. The DNA reads TGCGCCAGCAGCCAAGAGCGGCGGCTAAACACTGAAGCTTTCTTT. Protein translation: CASSQERRLNTEAFF.